Listed below are T cell receptor beta chains from one sample, sequenced in a study of blood T cell repertoires in COVID-19. Clones were read by immunoSEQ multiplex PCR, and TCRdb kept only the in-frame ones, dropping some. The sample has a few hundred thousand clones, under 90% seen once. What was sequenced was peripheral blood. These receptors were collected from a woman in her 30s with COVID-19, enrolled during active disease. CDR3s include the opening cysteine and the closing phenylalanine or tryptophan. The D gene is left open where the match is weak. Size is stated for part of the rows, as once, few or many counts, or as a class when the clone is expanded.

>-|TRBJ1-5|TRBV6-4|once
TGTGCCAGCAGTGGACAGACTTATAGCAATCAGCCCCAGCATTTT
CASSGQTYSNQPQHF
>TRBD2|TRBJ2-2|TRBV19|-
TGTGCCAGTAGACTGGCGGGACTAGGGAATTTACAGGGTAACACCGGGGAGCTGTTTTTT
CASRLAGLGNLQGNTGELFF
>-|TRBJ2-3|TRBV4-2|-
TGTGCCAGCAGCCGACCAGAGGCCCACGGGCAGTATTTT
CASSRPEAHGQYF
>TRBD1|TRBJ1-5|TRBV4-1|-
TGCGCCAGCAGCCAAGGGGACAGAAATCAGCCCCAGCATTTT
CASSQGDRNQPQHF
>-|TRBJ1-2|TRBV6-5|-
TGTGCCAGCAGCGACACGGCCTATGGCTACACCTTC
CASSDTAYGYTF
>-|TRBJ1-1|TRBV28|-
TGTGCCAGCAGTGAGAGGGGGTTTGAAGCTTTCTTT
CASSERGFEAFF
>-|TRBJ1-2|TRBV7-6|-
TGTGCCAGCAGCCGAGAAGGGAGTCTCTACGGTGGCTACACCTTC
CASSREGSLYGGYTF
>TRBD1|TRBJ2-2|TRBV19|-
TGTGCCAGTAGTCTGACAGGGGCCACCGGGGAGCTGTTTTTT
CASSLTGATGELFF
>-|TRBJ1-3|TRBV7-9|once
TGTGCCAGCAGCCCCCACCCCAGAGGAAACTCTGGAAACACCATATATTTT
CASSPHPRGNSGNTIYF
>-|TRBJ2-7|TRBV16|-
TGTGCCAGCAGCCCACGGTCCGCGGGGATTAGTGTCGAGCAGTACTTC
CASSPRSAGISVEQYF
>-|TRBJ1-4|TRBV18|-
TGTGCCAGCTCAGGCCGAAAACTGTTTTTT
CASSGRKLFF
>-|TRBJ2-3|TRBV5-4|-
TGTGCCAGCGCCCGGGCAGGGGATGACTCCGCAGATACGCAGTATTTT
CASARAGDDSADTQYF
>-|TRBJ1-2|TRBV7-2|-
TGTGCCAGCAGCTACTACAGGGACACCAATGGCTACACCTTC
CASSYYRDTNGYTF
>TRBD1|TRBJ1-5|TRBV28|-
TGTGCCAGCAGCAGACAGGGATTGGGCAATCAGCCCCAGCATTTT
CASSRQGLGNQPQHF
>-|TRBJ1-3|TRBV6-2/TRBV6-3|-
TGTGCCAGCAGTCTAAGAGGAAACACCATATATTTT
CASSLRGNTIYF
>-|TRBJ1-5|TRBV7-2|-
TGTGCCAGCAGCTTACCCGAGAGAAATCAGCCCCAGCATTTT
CASSLPERNQPQHF
>-|TRBJ1-2|TRBV6-5|-
TGTGCCAGCAGGGCTGGAGTCCTGAGGGACTATGGCTACACCTTC
CASRAGVLRDYGYTF
>-|TRBJ2-7|TRBV5-6|-
TGTGCCAGCAGCTCCGGGGGGACATGGGACACCTACGAGCAGTACTTC
CASSSGGTWDTYEQYF
>-|TRBJ2-3|TRBV5-4|-
TGTGCCAGCAGCTTATCCCGGGGGGCGTCCCCTGAGTGGACGCAGTATTTT
CASSLSRGASPEWTQYF
>TRBD1|TRBJ2-2|TRBV18|once
TGTGCCAGCTCACCAGACAGGGCCGGGGAGCTGTTTTTT
CASSPDRAGELFF
>TRBD2|TRBJ2-1|TRBV7-9|-
TGTGCCAGCAGCGAACTAGCGGAGCAGTTCTTC
CASSELAEQFF
>-|TRBJ1-3|TRBV5-1|-
TGCGCCAGCAGCTTGGCCGAAGGCAGGGCTGGAAACACCATATATTTT
CASSLAEGRAGNTIYF
>-|TRBJ1-4|TRBV5-6|few
TGTGCCAGCAGCTTGGGGGCTGGGGAAAAACTGTTTTTT
CASSLGAGEKLFF
>-|TRBJ1-2|TRBV30|-
TGTGCCTGGAGTGTGGGCGGGGGCACGGGCTACACCTTC
CAWSVGGGTGYTF
>-|TRBJ1-2|TRBV6-4|-
TGTGCCAGCAGTGATCTAGTAGGGAGAAGATATGGCTACACCTTC
CASSDLVGRRYGYTF
>-|TRBJ2-3|TRBV19|-
TGTGCCAGTAGACAGAGCACAGATACGCAGTATTTT
CASRQSTDTQYF
>TRBD2|TRBJ2-7|TRBV10-3|-
TGTGCCATCAGTGACCGGGGAGGGTTTTCCTACGAGCAGTACTTC
CAISDRGGFSYEQYF
>TRBD1|TRBJ1-3|TRBV7-9|few
TGTGCCAGCAGCTTATCCAGTACAGGGGGAAGAAACACCATATATTTT
CASSLSSTGGRNTIYF
>-|TRBJ2-5|TRBV5-1|-
TGCGCCAGCACGGAACAGGGAGAGGGGACCCAGTACTTC
CASTEQGEGTQYF
>TRBD1|TRBJ1-1|TRBV27|-
TGTGCCAGCAGTCTCACAGGGGCCAACACTGAAGCTTTCTTT
CASSLTGANTEAFF
>-|TRBJ1-1|TRBV18|once
TGTGCCAGCTCACGGAGGTCGGACCGGGGAAATTTGAACACTGAAGCTTTCTTT
CASSRRSDRGNLNTEAFF
>TRBD1|TRBJ1-5|TRBV2|-
TGTGCCAGCAGTAGACAGGGAGGAAATCAGCCCCAGCATTTT
CASSRQGGNQPQHF
>TRBD1|TRBJ1-2|TRBV2|-
TGTGCCAGCAGGACTTGGGTTAGGGACAGCTATGGCTACACCTTC
CASRTWVRDSYGYTF
>-|TRBJ1-1|TRBV5-1|few
TGCGCCAGCAGCTTGGCTCAGGGCCACACTGAAGCTTTCTTT
CASSLAQGHTEAFF
>TRBD1|TRBJ2-3|TRBV2|-
TGTGCCAGCCTCAGGGGGCCACCGGATACGCAGTATTTT
CASLRGPPDTQYF
>TRBD1|TRBJ1-2|TRBV19|-
TGTGCCAGTAGTCTGACAGGGGGCGCCTATGGCTACACCTTC
CASSLTGGAYGYTF
>TRBD1|TRBJ1-1|TRBV5-1|-
TGCGCCAGCAGCTTGGCGACAGGGGGCTTCATGAACACTGAAGCTTTCTTT
CASSLATGGFMNTEAFF
>-|TRBJ2-7|TRBV4-1|-
TGCGCCAGCAGCCAAGAGCCCAGGGGGGCCTACGAGCAGTACTTC
CASSQEPRGAYEQYF
>-|TRBJ1-2|TRBV19|-
TGTGCCAGTAGTATGGTGGGCAGGGGAGACTATGGCTACACCTTC
CASSMVGRGDYGYTF
>TRBD1|TRBJ1-2|TRBV5-4|-
TGTGCCAGCAACCTCCGCGGGACAGGGGAGGACTATGGCTACACCTTC
CASNLRGTGEDYGYTF
>-|TRBJ2-7|TRBV28|-
TGTGCCACAAGACAATACGAGCAGTACTTC
CATRQYEQYF
>-|TRBJ2-7|TRBV28|-
TGTGCCAGCAGCCGTAAGACCGTCACGGGAGAGCAGTACTTC
CASSRKTVTGEQYF
>-|TRBJ1-5|TRBV19|-
TGTGCCAGCTTAGTAATAGGAGGGGCCAACAATCAGCCCCAGCATTTT
CASLVIGGANNQPQHF
>TRBD2|TRBJ2-2|TRBV5-1|-
TGCGCCAGCAGCCAGACTAGCGGGAACACCGGGGAGCTGTTTTTT
CASSQTSGNTGELFF
>-|TRBJ1-3|TRBV6-5|-
TGTGCCAGCAGTTACTCCTCGGGCTCTGGAAACACCATATATTTT
CASSYSSGSGNTIYF
>-|TRBJ2-7|TRBV11-2|-
TGTGCCAGCAGCTTAGATTGGGGCGGTTTCTACTACGAGCAGTACTTC
CASSLDWGGFYYEQYF
>-|TRBJ1-1|TRBV11-2|-
TGTGCCAGCAGCTTATATGGGGGGGGTGAAGCTTTCTTT
CASSLYGGGEAFF
>TRBD1|TRBJ2-1|TRBV12-3/TRBV12-4|-
TGTGCCAGCAGTCCTGGGACAGGGAATGAGCAGTTCTTC
CASSPGTGNEQFF
>-|TRBJ1-1|TRBV10-3|few
TGTGCCATCAGTGAAGACCCAGGGAGGGAAGCTTTCTTT
CAISEDPGREAFF
>TRBD1|TRBJ2-7|TRBV5-1|-
TGCGCCAGTCCGACTTCCGGGACAGGGGGGTACGAGCAGTACTTC
CASPTSGTGGYEQYF
>TRBD2|TRBJ2-7|TRBV19|-
TGTGCCAGTAGTATAGCCCAAGGCGGGGGGCCTCGGTACTTC
CASSIAQGGGPRYF
>-|TRBJ1-2|TRBV3-1/TRBV3-2|few
TGTGCCAGCAGCCAACGGGATGGTTCCGGATACTATGGCTACACCTTC
CASSQRDGSGYYGYTF
>-|TRBJ1-1|TRBV5-1|-
TGCGCCAGCAGCCGCGACGGCGGAAGTGAAGCTTTCTTT
CASSRDGGSEAFF
>-|TRBJ2-7|TRBV7-2|-
TGTGCCAGCAGCCGGTGGGGAGGGGGTTACGAGCAGTACTTC
CASSRWGGGYEQYF